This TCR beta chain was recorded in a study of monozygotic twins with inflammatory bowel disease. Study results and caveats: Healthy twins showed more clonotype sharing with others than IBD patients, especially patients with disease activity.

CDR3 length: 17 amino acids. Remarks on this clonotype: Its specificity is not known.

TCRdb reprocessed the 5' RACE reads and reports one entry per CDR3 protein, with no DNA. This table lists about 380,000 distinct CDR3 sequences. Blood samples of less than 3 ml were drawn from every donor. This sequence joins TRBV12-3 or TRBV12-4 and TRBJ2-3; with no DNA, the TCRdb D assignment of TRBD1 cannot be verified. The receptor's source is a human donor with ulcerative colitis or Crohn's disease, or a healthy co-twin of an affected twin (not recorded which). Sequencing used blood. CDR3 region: CASSSAGQGAPTDTQYF.